This TCR beta chain was retrieved from a study of blood T cell repertoires in COVID-19 (TCRdb year 2020). About the study as a whole: Samples covering the acute and convalescent phases of COVID-19 were provided by collaborators in the United States, Italy and Spain. Samples were obtained from the ongoing ImmuneRACE study (first 160 participants) and from 1,254 subjects provided by 6 global collaborators. Deeply sampled blood TCRbeta repertoires from subjects exposed to, actively infected with, or recovered from COVID-19 were included in the dataset. The repertoires were released in a freely available public database meant as a resource for research on the immune response to SARS-CoV-2. Sample metadata almost always included a de-identified subject ID, COVID-19 status, age in years and sex. The material from the prospective study consisted of cDNA or gDNA derived from T cells, B-cell-depleted T cells, or PBMCs. Where available, HLA class I and class II types were obtained from metadata supplied by the sample provider rather than from assay-based typing.

About this clone: The clone's antigen remains unknown. No clone much larger than this one lies a single base away; base qualities are absent.

TCRbeta CDR3 regions were amplified from genomic DNA using the immunoSEQ Assay, a bias-controlled multiplex PCR. Per the authors' processing: The number of nucleated cells in each sample was estimated from the amplification of reference gene primers within the assay. To quantify the absolute abundance of each unique TCRbeta CDR3 rearrangement, sequence reads were collapsed and filtered. Productive Simpson clonality was computed per sample as the square root of Simpson's diversity index over productive rearrangements. In its TCRdb copy, this immuneACCESS table keeps in-frame sequences only and misses some clones. Where compared with another copy, unresolved V genes explain less than half of these, and the others have no known cause. For V, J and clone size, that table is used; D and trimming come from the DNA. The sample table records a few hundred thousand clones; roughly four fifths of these occur just once. The ten largest clones represent around 3.1% of the sample.

The germline ends are 10 bases apart after V is trimmed by 1 base and J by 1 base. The CDR3 has 16 amino acids, counting the end cysteine and phenylalanine. Only CDR3 DNA is held: 48 bases, read in frame from base 1. Reading the germline V gene gives CDR1 MNHEY and CDR2 SVGEGT. Beyond this particular receptor, the publication reports: The amount of clinical and demographic metadata varied by source and participant and was provided uncurated.

Another Seattle source contributed samples from volunteer blood donors who had recovered from COVID-19. Whole blood was collected in K2EDTA tubes by collaborating institutions according to the institutions' own protocols. For TCRbeta analysis, collaborators shipped samples as frozen whole blood, isolated PBMCs, or DNA extracted from either of those sample types. The rearrangement joined TRBV6-2 or TRBV6-3 to TRBJ2-2; the D gene assignment is ambiguous. This TCR was recovered from a woman in her 30s who had recovered from COVID-19. Sequenced material: peripheral blood. The CDR3 reads as follows: CASSYFGLRNTGELFF. The DNA sequence is as follows: TGTGCCAGCAGTTACTTTGGGCTTCGGAACACCGGGGAGCTGTTTTTT.